This T cell receptor (beta chain) comes out of a study of blood T cell repertoires in COVID-19. Study information: Samples came from the United States, Italy and Spain, spanning acute and convalescent COVID-19. Nucleic acid was either cDNA or gDNA, and it came from T cells, B-cell-depleted T cells, or PBMCs.

The study recruited people aged 18 to 89 years across about 25 US areas. Authors' methods: Researchers report that nucleated cell counts were estimated from reference gene primer amplification. The method was immunoSEQ multiplex PCR; TCRdb's version includes in-frame clones alone and lacks a portion of them. The V and J calls and clone size are taken from that table; D and trimming were inferred from the DNA. Here the sample spans about 250,000 clones, about nine tenths being singletons. The germline V gene has CDR1 MGHRA and CDR2 YSYEKL. V was trimmed by 0 bases and J by 4 bases, leaving 13 bases between them. This CDR3 has 17 residues.

Source material: PBMCs or T cells enriched from blood (not recorded which). The source is a man aged 18 to 30 who had recovered from COVID-19. This rearrangement joins TRBV4-1 to TRBJ1-6, with D uncertain. The CDR3 sequence: CASSQDFNRLYNSPLHF. In nucleotides, the CDR3 is TGCGCCAGCAGCCAAGATTTTAACAGACTATATAATTCACCCCTCCACTTT.